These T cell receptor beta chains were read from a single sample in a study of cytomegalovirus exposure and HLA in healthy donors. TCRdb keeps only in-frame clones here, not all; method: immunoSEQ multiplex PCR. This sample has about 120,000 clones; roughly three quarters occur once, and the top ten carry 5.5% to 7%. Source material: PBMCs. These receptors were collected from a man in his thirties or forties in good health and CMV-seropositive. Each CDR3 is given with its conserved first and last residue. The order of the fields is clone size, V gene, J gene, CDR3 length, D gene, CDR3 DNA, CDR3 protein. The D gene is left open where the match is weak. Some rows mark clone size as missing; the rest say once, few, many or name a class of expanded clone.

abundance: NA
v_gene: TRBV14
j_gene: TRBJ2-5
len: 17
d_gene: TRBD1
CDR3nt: TGTGCCAGCAGCCAAGAGGGGGCGGAAGGGGGCAAAGAGACCCAGTACTTC
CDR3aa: CASSQEGAEGGKETQYF

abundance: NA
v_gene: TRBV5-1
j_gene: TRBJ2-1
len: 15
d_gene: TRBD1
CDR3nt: TGCGCCAGCAGCTCAGCCGGGACAGTTAACAATGAGCAGTTCTTC
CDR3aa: CASSSAGTVNNEQFF

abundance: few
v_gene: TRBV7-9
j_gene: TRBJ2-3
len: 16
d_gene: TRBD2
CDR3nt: TGTGCGATCACACATCTAGGGGAGGGACGCACAGATACGCAGTATTTT
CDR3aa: CAITHLGEGRTDTQYF

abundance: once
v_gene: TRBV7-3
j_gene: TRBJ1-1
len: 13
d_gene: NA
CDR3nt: TGTGCCAGCAGCTTAAAAGGAGGCACTGAAGCTTTCTTT
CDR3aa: CASSLKGGTEAFF

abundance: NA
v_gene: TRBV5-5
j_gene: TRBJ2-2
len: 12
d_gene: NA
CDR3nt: TGTGCCAGCAGCTTGATTAGCAGGGAGCTGTTTTTT
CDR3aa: CASSLISRELFF

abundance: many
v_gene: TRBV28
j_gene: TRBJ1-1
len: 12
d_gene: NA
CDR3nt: TGTGCCACTTACCTGTTGGGCTCTGAAGCTTTCTTT
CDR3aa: CATYLLGSEAFF

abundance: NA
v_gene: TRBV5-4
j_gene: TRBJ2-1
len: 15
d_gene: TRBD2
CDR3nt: TGTGCCAGCAGCCCGGCCCGGGGGGGAGGCAATGAGCAGTTCTTC
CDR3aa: CASSPARGGGNEQFF

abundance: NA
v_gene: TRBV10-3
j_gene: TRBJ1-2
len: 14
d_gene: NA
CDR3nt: TGTGCCATCAGTGAGGTCAATCGGAGATATGGCTACACCTTC
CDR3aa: CAISEVNRRYGYTF

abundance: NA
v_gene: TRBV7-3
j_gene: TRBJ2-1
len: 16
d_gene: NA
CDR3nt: TGTGCCAGCTCTAGGGGGGGGGCTTGGGAAAGGAATGAGCAGTTCTTC
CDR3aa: CASSRGGAWERNEQFF

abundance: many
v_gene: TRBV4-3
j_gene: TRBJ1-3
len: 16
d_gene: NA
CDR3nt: TGCGCCAGCAGCCAAGATAAGGCGGCCTCTGGAAACACCATATATTTT
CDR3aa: CASSQDKAASGNTIYF

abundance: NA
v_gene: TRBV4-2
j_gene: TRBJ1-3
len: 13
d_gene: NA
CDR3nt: TGTGCCAGCATGGGGAACAGGGATAACACCATATATTTT
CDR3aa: CASMGNRDNTIYF

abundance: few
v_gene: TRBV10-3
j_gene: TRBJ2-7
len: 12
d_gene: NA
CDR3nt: TGTGCCACCGCGGCGAGCTCCTACGAGCAGTACTTC
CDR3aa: CATAASSYEQYF

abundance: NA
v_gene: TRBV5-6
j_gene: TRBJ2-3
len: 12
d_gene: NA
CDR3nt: TGTGCCAGCAGCGGACCGGACGGGGTTCAGTATTTT
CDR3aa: CASSGPDGVQYF

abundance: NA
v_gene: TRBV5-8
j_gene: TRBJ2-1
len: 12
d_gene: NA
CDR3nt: TGTGCCAGCAGTTCGAACGGCAATGAGCAGTTCTTC
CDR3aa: CASSSNGNEQFF

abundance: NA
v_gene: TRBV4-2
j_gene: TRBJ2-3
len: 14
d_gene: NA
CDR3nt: TGTGCCAGCAGCGCCGCGCGGCTCACAGATACGCAGTATTTT
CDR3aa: CASSAARLTDTQYF

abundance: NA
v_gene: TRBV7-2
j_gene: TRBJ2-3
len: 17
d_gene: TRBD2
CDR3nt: TGTGCCAGCAGCGTCCAGGGACTAGCGGTAAGCACAGATACGCAGTATTTT
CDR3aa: CASSVQGLAVSTDTQYF

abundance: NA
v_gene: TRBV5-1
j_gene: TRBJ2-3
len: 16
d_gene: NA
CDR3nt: TGCGCCAGCAGCTTGGAGCCGAATAGTATATCAGATACGCAGTATTTT
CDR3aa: CASSLEPNSISDTQYF

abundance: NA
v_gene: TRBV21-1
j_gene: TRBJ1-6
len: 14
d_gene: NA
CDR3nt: TGTGCCAGCAGCTCACCGGGACAGCATTCACCCCTCCACTTT
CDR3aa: CASSSPGQHSPLHF

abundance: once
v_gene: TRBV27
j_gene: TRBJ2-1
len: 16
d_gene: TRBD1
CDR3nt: TGTGCCAGCAGAGACCGTAGGGACAGGACATACAATGAGCAGTTCTTC
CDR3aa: CASRDRRDRTYNEQFF

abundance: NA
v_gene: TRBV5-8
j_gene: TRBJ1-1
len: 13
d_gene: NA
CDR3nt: TGTGCCAGCAGCTTGGATCGCGGTAGGGAAGCTTTCTTT
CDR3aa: CASSLDRGREAFF

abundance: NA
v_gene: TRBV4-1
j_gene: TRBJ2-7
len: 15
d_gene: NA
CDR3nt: TGCGCCAGCAGCCAAGATTTCGTGAGGGTTTACGAGCAGTACTTC
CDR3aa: CASSQDFVRVYEQYF

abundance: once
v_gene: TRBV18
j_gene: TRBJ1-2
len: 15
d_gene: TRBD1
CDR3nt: TGTGCCAGCTCACCCCCGGGACAGGGCGGCTATGGCTACACCTTC
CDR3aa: CASSPPGQGGYGYTF

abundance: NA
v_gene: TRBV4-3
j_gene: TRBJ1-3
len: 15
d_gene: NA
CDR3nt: TGCGCCAGCAGCCAAGCCAGGACAGCTGGAAACACCATATATTTT
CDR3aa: CASSQARTAGNTIYF

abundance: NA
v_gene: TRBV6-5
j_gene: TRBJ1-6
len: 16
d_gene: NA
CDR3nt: TGTGCCAGCAGTTACTCGATTCGGGGGAGGAATTCACCCCTCCACTTT
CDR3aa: CASSYSIRGRNSPLHF

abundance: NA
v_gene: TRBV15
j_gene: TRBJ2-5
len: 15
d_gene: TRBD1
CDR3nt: TGTGCCACCAGCAGCTGGGGACAGACCCAAGAGACCCAGTACTTC
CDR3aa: CATSSWGQTQETQYF

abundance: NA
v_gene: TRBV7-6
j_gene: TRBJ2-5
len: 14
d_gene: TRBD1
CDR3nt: TGTGCCAGCAGCTACAGGGGGGCCGGGGAGACCCAGTACTTC
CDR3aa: CASSYRGAGETQYF

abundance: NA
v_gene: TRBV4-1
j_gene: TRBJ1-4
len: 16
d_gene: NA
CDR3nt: TGCGCCAGCAGCCAATACTTTGGGCAGTCTAATGAAAAACTGTTTTTT
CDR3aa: CASSQYFGQSNEKLFF

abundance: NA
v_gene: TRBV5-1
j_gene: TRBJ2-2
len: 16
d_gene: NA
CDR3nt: TGCGCCAGCAGCTGGATCGGGACTCCGAACACCGGGGAGCTGTTTTTT
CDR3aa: CASSWIGTPNTGELFF

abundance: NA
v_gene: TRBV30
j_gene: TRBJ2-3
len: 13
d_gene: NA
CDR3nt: TGTGCCTGGAATGGACTATCCACAGATACGCAGTATTTT
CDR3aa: CAWNGLSTDTQYF

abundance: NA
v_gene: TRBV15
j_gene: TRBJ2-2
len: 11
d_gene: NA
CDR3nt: TGTGCCACCAGCACCGCTAGGGAGCTGTTTTTT
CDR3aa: CATSTARELFF

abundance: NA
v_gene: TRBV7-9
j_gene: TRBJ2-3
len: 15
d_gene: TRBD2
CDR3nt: TGTGCCAGCAGCGCTAGCGGGGGGCGGGTAGATACGCAGTATTTT
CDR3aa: CASSASGGRVDTQYF

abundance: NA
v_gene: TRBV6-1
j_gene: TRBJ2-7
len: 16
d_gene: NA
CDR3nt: TGTGCCAGCAGTGCAAGAACTAGACCCCCTTTAAACGAGCAGTACTTC
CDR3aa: CASSARTRPPLNEQYF

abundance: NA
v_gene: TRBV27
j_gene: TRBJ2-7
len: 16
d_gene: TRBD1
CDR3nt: TGTGCCAGCAGTTTTTCCGCGGGACAGGAAGCCTACGAGCAGTACTTC
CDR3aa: CASSFSAGQEAYEQYF

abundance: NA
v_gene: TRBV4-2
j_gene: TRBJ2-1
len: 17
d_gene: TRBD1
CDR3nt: TGTGCCAGCAGCCAGGGACAGGGCAGTAGCTCCTACAATGAGCAGTTCTTC
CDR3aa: CASSQGQGSSSYNEQFF

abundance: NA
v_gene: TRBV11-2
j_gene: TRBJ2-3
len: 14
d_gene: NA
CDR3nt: TGTGCCAGCAGCCCCGGGCCGGCGGGAGATACGCAGTATTTT
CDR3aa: CASSPGPAGDTQYF

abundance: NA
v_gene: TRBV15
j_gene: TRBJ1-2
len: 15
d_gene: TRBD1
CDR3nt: TGTGCCACCAGCAGAGGAGGGGACAGAGGCTATGGCTACACCTTC
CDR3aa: CATSRGGDRGYGYTF

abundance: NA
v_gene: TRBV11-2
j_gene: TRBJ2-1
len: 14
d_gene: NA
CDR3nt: TGTGCCAGCAGGCAAACACCCTCCTACAATGAGCAGTTCTTC
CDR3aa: CASRQTPSYNEQFF

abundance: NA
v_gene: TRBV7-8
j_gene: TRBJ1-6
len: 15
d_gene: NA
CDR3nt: TGTGCCAGCAGCTTTCCGGGACTGAATAATTCACCCCTCCACTTT
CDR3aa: CASSFPGLNNSPLHF

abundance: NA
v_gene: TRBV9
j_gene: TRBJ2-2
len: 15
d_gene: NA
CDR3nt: TGTGCCAGCAGCGGAAGCAGGTCGAACACCGGGGAGCTGTTTTTT
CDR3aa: CASSGSRSNTGELFF